This TCR beta chain was identified in a study of tumor-infiltrating lymphocytes in oesophageal squamous cell carcinoma. The V end lost 0 bases, the J end lost 5 bases, and 12 bases lay between the germline ends. There are 14 residues in the CDR3. The germline gives CDR1 SGDLS, CDR2 YYNGEE. In this sample, this clonotype turned up a few times. TCRdb called the PCR reads again in MiXCR, with one record for every CDR3 protein. This table holds 15,000 to 25,000 distinct CDR3 sequences, under 45% found once. This chain joins TRBV9 and TRBJ2-7; TRBD1 is a possible D gene (6 bases). The sample comprised esophageal tumor tissue. The TCR originated in a male donor with esophageal squamous cell carcinoma. CDR3 sequence (DNA): TGTGCCAGCAGCGTAGCGGTACAGGGTAACGAGCAGTACTTC. Translating gives CASSVAVQGNEQYF.